These 3 T cell receptor beta chains share one sample of origin, sequenced in a study of response to subunit inactivated influenza vaccine. From the RT-PCR reads, TCRdb called clonotypes with MiXCR, one entry per CDR3 protein. This repertoire shows a few hundred thousand distinct CDR3 sequences, 20% to 25% found once; its top ten account for around 9.6%. This specimen was PBMCs from blood, taken 21 months after vaccination. These receptors were taken from a man aged 50 to 75 who received an inactivated influenza vaccine.

CDR3 protein: CSAGGHGVEAFF. The CDR3 DNA reads TGCAGTGCTGGGGGGCATGGAGTTGAAGCTTTCTTT. The chain links TRBV20-1 to TRBJ1-1, with D perhaps TRBD1 (6 bases). The CDR3 spans 12 residues. Trimming stripped 5 bases from V and 7 bases from J, with 14 bases between. Germline V gene sequence: CDR1 DFQATT, CDR2 SNEGSKA (reference sequence).

This chain joins TRBV6-2 or TRBV6-3 and TRBJ2-3; D may be TRBD2 (5 bases). In germline, CDR1 is MNHEY, CDR2 SVGEGT. The V end was cut by 6 bases, the J end by 6 bases, with 28 bases between. The CDR3 loop spans 18 amino acids. CDR3: CASSSPVVRLTTRDTQYF. The CDR3 DNA reads as TGTGCCAGCAGCTCACCAGTGGTTCGCCTAACTACTAGGGATACGCAGTATTTT.

The genes are TRBV7-2 and TRBJ2-7, with 7 bases that match TRBD2. The germline V gene encodes CDR1 SGHTA and CDR2 FQGNSA. The J segment lost 2 bases and the V segment lost 10 bases, leaving 11 bases of the junction unmatched. The CDR3 extends over 14 amino acids. CDR3 nucleotides: TGTGCCAACGCTCTCGGCGGGGGAGCCTACGAGCAGTACTTC. Residues: CANALGGGAYEQYF.